This TCR beta chain comes out of a study of T cell responses to AZD1222 COVID-19 vaccine. Assay used: immunoSEQ multiplex PCR; TCRdb lists only in-frame clones, some missing. The sample lists under 90,000 clones, about four fifths seen once, with about 1.3% in the top ten. The receptor's source is an adult who received the AZD1222 COVID-19 vaccine. The sequencing used peripheral blood, collected 28 days after the second AZD1222 dose.

The CDR3 DNA is TGCAGCGCCCCTGAGGGGACTGAAGCTTTCTTT. Translating it yields CSAPEGTEAFF. This chain joins TRBV29-1 and TRBJ1-1; perhaps TRBD1 as D (5 bases). Germline assignment: CDR1 SQVTM and CDR2 ANQGSEA. The CDR3 contains 11 residues. V gave up 7 bases and J gave up 5 bases, with 11 bases separating them.